These 5 T cell receptor beta chains came from one sample sequenced in a study of PD-1 blockade in classical Hodgkin lymphoma. TCRdb's copy holds only in-frame clones and misses some; the assay was immunoSEQ multiplex PCR. Among 41,000 or so clones listed, around 69% were seen once. The time point was: cycle 4 day 1 (C4D1), after about 6 weeks of nivolumab. All patients relapsed after autologous stem cell transplantation, and brentuximab vedotin exposure varied. Sequences were derived from peripheral blood mononuclear cells (PBMCs), sampled before the fourth cycle of nivolumab. The receptors stem from a human donor with classical Hodgkin lymphoma.

This clone is a singleton in its sample. V is TRBV29-1 and J is TRBJ2-1; TRBD1 agrees at 9 bases. V lost 3 bases and J lost 8; bases outside the gene matches: 8. Per the germline V gene, CDR1 is SQVTM and CDR2 is ANQGSEA. This CDR3 spans 14 amino acids. The CDR3 protein is CSVDSTGGGDEQFF. CDR3 sequence (DNA): TGCAGCGTTGATTCGACAGGGGGAGGAGATGAGCAGTTCTTC.

The chain joins TRBV7-9 to TRBJ1-4; possible D gene TRBD1, 5 bases. Germline V lookup: CDR1 SEHNR, CDR2 FQNEAQ (reference sequence). V lost 5 bases and J 4 bases, leaving 17 bases between the germline ends. The CDR3 runs 16 residues. The DNA for the CDR3 is TGTGCCAGCAGCCCCCCCCAGGGTGGAGGTAATGAAAAACTGTTTTTT. Its protein is CASSPPQGGGNEKLFF.

The chain couples TRBV29-1 to TRBJ2-3; D remains unclear. The V end was cut by 6 bases, the J end by 2 bases, with 9 bases between. Germline loops: CDR1 SQVTM, CDR2 ANQGSEA. This CDR3 is 12 amino acids long. The CDR3 loop is CSVAQYTDTQYF. DNA of the CDR3: TGCAGCGTGGCCCAGTACACAGATACGCAGTATTTT.

This sequence joins TRBV4-3 and TRBJ2-7; the D gene is possibly TRBD2 (5 bases). CDR3 length: 14 residues. Germline V gives CDR1 LGHNA, CDR2 YSLEER. V lost 0 bases and J lost 4, with 10 bases in between. CDR3 DNA sequence: TGCGCCAGCAGCCAAGAGAGGGTAGGGTACGAGCAGTACTTC. This codes for CASSQERVGYEQYF.

The chain uses TRBV5-6 and TRBJ1-5, with unresolved D. Germline CDR1 reads SGHDT; CDR2 reads YYEEEE. Trimming left V 1 base short and J 6 bases short, with 14 bases between. CDR3 length: 15 residues. The CDR3 coding sequence is TGTGCCAGCAGCTTGAAAGGGAAGGGATTTCAGCCCCAGCATTTT. It codes for CASSLKGKGFQPQHF.